Below, 26 T cell receptor beta chains from the same sample are listed, as sequenced in a study of cytomegalovirus exposure and HLA in healthy donors. The PCR used 60 Vbeta and 13 Jbeta primers. Measured with immunoSEQ multiplex PCR; TCRdb has only the in-frame clones, and not every one. The table lists around 70,000 clones. The specimen sequenced was PBMCs. The origin of the receptors is a female donor in good health and CMV-seropositive.

This chain uses TRBV6-1 with TRBJ2-2, with D possibly matching TRBD2 (6 bases). The CDR3 sequence is 13 residues long. CDR1 and CDR2 (germline): MNHNS, SASEGT. Between the trimmed V and J ends, which lost 6 bases and 9 bases, there was a span of 14 bases. In DNA, the CDR3 is TGTGCCAGCAGCCCCACCGGGGGACGGGAGCTGTTTTTT. This sequence encodes CASSPTGGRELFF.

This chain uses TRBV5-4 with TRBJ1-1; no firm D call. With 4 bases removed from V and 4 bases from J, the gap between germline ends came to 17 bases. The CDR3 consists of 15 residues. Germline CDR1 and CDR2: SGHNT and YYREEE (reference sequence). In DNA, the CDR3 is TGTGCCAGCAGCCTGTTCCAGGTACCTGCCACTGAAGCTTTCTTT. It yields the protein CASSLFQVPATEAFF.

This rearrangement joins TRBV5-8 to TRBJ1-5; D might be TRBD1 (6 bases). The germline gives CDR1 SGHTS, CDR2 YDEGEE. This CDR3 comprises 15 residues. V was cut by 7 bases and J by 3 bases, with 17 bases left in between. The CDR3 bases are TGTGCCAGCTCCCCCGGACAGCTCCACAATCAGCCCCAGCATTTT. It yields the protein CASSPGQLHNQPQHF.

The chain is built from TRBV7-8 and TRBJ2-5; TRBD2 is a possible D gene (7 bases). V was cut by 3 bases and J by 5 bases, with 13 bases left in between. Looked up from germline, CDR1 is SGHVS and CDR2 is FQNEAQ. The CDR3 is 14 amino acids. The CDR3 is CASSFSGGGETQYF. CDR3 coding DNA: TGTGCCAGCAGCTTTTCGGGGGGCGGGGAGACCCAGTACTTC.

This chain links TRBV6-1 with TRBJ1-4, with a weak D call TRBD1 (5 bases). The CDR3 is 14 residues long. Between the trimmed V and J ends, which lost 3 bases and 6 bases, there was a span of 11 bases. The V gene's germline CDR1 is MNHNS and CDR2 SASEGT. DNA for the CDR3: TGTGCCAGCAGTGAGGGCGGGGACTATGAAAAACTGTTTTTT. Amino acids: CASSEGGDYEKLFF.

V usage is TRBV5-1 and J usage is TRBJ2-1; 9 nucleotides line up with TRBD2. CDR3 length equals 16 residues. CDR1 and CDR2 from the germline V gene are SGHRS and YFSETQ. The trim removed 2 bases at V and 0 bases at J, leaving 3 bases unmatched. CDR3 loop: CASSLLTSGSYNEQFF. In DNA form, the CDR3 reads TGCGCCAGCAGCTTACTGACTAGCGGCTCCTACAATGAGCAGTTCTTC.

This chain links TRBV5-1 with TRBJ2-3; 10 bases line up with TRBD2. V shed 0 bases and J 0 bases; nucleotides not matched to a gene: 1. CDR1 SGHRS and CDR2 YFSETQ come from the germline V gene. The CDR3 is made up of 16 amino acids. The CDR3 region is CASSLATSGSTDTQYF. The CDR3, as DNA: TGCGCCAGCAGCTTGGCGACTAGCGGGAGCACAGATACGCAGTATTTT.

This chain joins TRBV6-5 and TRBJ1-5, with TRBD1 identical over 9 bases. The length of the CDR3 is 15 residues. Germline CDR1 reads MNHEY; CDR2 reads SVGAGI. V dropped 5 bases and J dropped 1; count of bases not matched to a gene: 3. The chain's CDR3 is CASSPDRGSNQPQHF. The CDR3 DNA reads TGTGCCAGCAGTCCGGACAGGGGAAGCAATCAGCCCCAGCATTTT.

V and J are TRBV9 and TRBJ2-7; 8 bases agree with TRBD1. Germline loops: CDR1 SGDLS, CDR2 YYNGEE. V gave up 2 bases and J gave up 5 bases; unmatched junction bases: 6. The CDR3 covers 14 residues. The CDR3 is CASSVGQGVNEQYF. For the CDR3, the DNA is TGTGCCAGCAGCGTTGGACAGGGTGTTAACGAGCAGTACTTC.

The chain joins TRBV11-2 to TRBJ2-7, with 11 bases fitting TRBD2. The CDR3 is made up of 15 amino acids. V lost 3 bases, J lost 5 bases, and 6 bases stayed unmatched. The germline gives CDR1 SGHAT, CDR2 FQNNGV. The CDR3: CASSLLAGGPNEQYF. CDR3 nucleotide sequence: TGTGCCAGCAGCTTGCTAGCGGGAGGCCCTAACGAGCAGTACTTC.

The chain has TRBV9 and TRBJ2-3, with D possibly being TRBD2 (6 bases). Trimming pared 0 bases from V and 11 bases from J, leaving 19 bases between. The germline V gene encodes CDR1 SGDLS and CDR2 YYNGEE. This CDR3 comprises 15 residues. Here the CDR3 reads CASSVGGNRATEQYF. The CDR3 DNA is TGTGCCAGCAGCGTAGGCGGGAACCGAGCGACCGAGCAGTATTTT.

On this clone itself: The germline gene is not matched at one end of the junction; a read error may be the cause. The genes are TRBV20-1 and TRBJ1-2; the D is unclear. The germline V gene encodes CDR1 DFQATT and CDR2 SNEGSKA (reference sequence). This CDR3 has 10 amino acids. The CDR3 sequence is CSASREYHSF. In nucleotides, the CDR3 is TGCAGTGCTAGCCGGGAGTATCACTCCTTC.

The chain has TRBV29-1 and TRBJ1-2; 7 bases match TRBD1. This CDR3 is built from 13 residues. V lost 4 bases and J lost 0; bases outside the gene matches: 2. The germline V gene encodes CDR1 SQVTM and CDR2 ANQGSEA. CDR3 sequence reads: CSVGDRTNYGYTF. The CDR3 DNA is TGCAGCGTTGGGGACAGAACTAACTATGGCTACACCTTC. Full variable domain (outside the CDR3, taken from reference TRBV29-1 and TRBJ1-2): SAVISQKPSRDICQRGTSLTIQCQVDSQVTMMFWYRQQPGQSLTLIATANQGSEATYESGFVIDKFPISRPNLTFSTLTVSNMSPEDSSIYLCSVGDRTNYGYTFGSGTRLTVV.

The chain links TRBV5-1 to TRBJ2-3; 14 bases agree with TRBD2. The CDR3 covers 16 residues. V trimming: 2 bases; J trimming: 6 bases; junction bases outside the gene matches: 5. CDR1 and CDR2 from the germline V gene are SGHRS and YFSETQ. In nucleotides, the CDR3 is TGCGCCAGCAGCTTCGGGGGACTAGCGGGAGCGGATACGCAGTATTTT. Translated, it gives CASSFGGLAGADTQYF.

This chain connects TRBV4-1 to TRBJ2-3; no clear D gene. The germline V gene encodes CDR1 MGHRA and CDR2 YSYEKL. The V end lost 4 bases, the J end lost 2 bases, and 16 bases lay between the germline ends. The CDR3 sequence is 16 residues long. The DNA of the CDR3 is TGCGCCAGCAGCCTACTCTCCGGCGGCTACACAGATACGCAGTATTTT. Its translation is CASSLLSGGYTDTQYF.

This chain connects TRBV5-5 to TRBJ2-1; 8 nucleotides agree with TRBD2. V lost 4 bases to trimming and J lost 2 bases; unmatched junction nucleotides: 5. This CDR3 spans 15 amino acids. Germline V gives CDR1 SGHKS, CDR2 YYEKEE (reference sequence). CDR3 amino acids: CASSVRGAAYNEQFF. The CDR3 DNA is TGTGCCAGCAGCGTGCGGGGGGCCGCCTACAATGAGCAGTTCTTC.

A remark on this clone: Other DNA sequences from this sample encode an identical CDR3 as well. The rearrangement joins TRBV29-1 to TRBJ2-1; D ambiguous. The germline V gene has CDR1 SQVTM and CDR2 ANQGSEA. The CDR3 is 13 amino acids. The CDR3 region is CTATGPSYNEQFF. As DNA, the CDR3 is TGCACAGCGACGGGTCCTTCCTACAATGAGCAGTTCTTC.

The genes are TRBV7-3 and TRBJ2-1; D may be TRBD2 (5 bases). The length of the CDR3 is 11 residues. Deletions cut 6 bases from V and 9 bases from J, with 9 bases between. Germline CDR1 reads SGHTA; CDR2 reads FQGTGA. The CDR3 here is CASREGSEQFF. The CDR3 DNA reads TGTGCCAGCAGAGAGGGTAGTGAGCAGTTCTTC.

The chain is built from TRBV9 and TRBJ1-1; D is undetermined. V was pared by 2 bases and J by 10 bases, with 6 bases between. In germline, CDR1 is SGDLS, CDR2 YYNGEE. The CDR3 contains 10 residues. DNA of the CDR3: TGTGCCAGCAGCGTTTACATAGCTTTCTTT. The encoded protein is CASSVYIAFF. The whole variable domain, remainder taken from reference TRBV9 and TRBJ1-1, is DSGVTQTPKHLITATGQRVTLRCSPRSGDLSVYWYQQSLDQGLQFLIQYYNGEERAKGNILERFSAQQFPDLHSELNLSSLELGDSALYFCASSVYIAFFGQGTRLTVV.

V and J are TRBV4-2 and TRBJ1-2; 10 nucleotides align to TRBD1. Trimming cost V 0 bases and J 2 bases; bases outside gene matches: 6. The CDR3 extends over 17 amino acids. Germline CDR1 LGHNA, CDR2 YNFKEQ. This CDR3 reads CASSQEGGQGGNYGYTF. The CDR3 DNA sequence: TGTGCCAGCAGCCAAGAGGGTGGACAGGGGGGGAACTATGGCTACACCTTC.

The chain combines TRBV7-9 with TRBJ1-6; weak D call: TRBD1 (5 bases). CDR3 length: 14 amino acids. V lost 7 bases and J lost 4, with 11 bases in between. Germline CDR1 is SEHNR and CDR2 is FQNEAQ (reference sequence). CDR3 nucleotide sequence: TGTGCCAGCAACCTTGGGGGGTATAATTCACCCCTCCACTTT. This codes for CASNLGGYNSPLHF. The full variable domain, rest sourced from reference TRBV7-9 and TRBJ1-6, is DTGVSQNPRHKITKRGQNVTFRCDPISEHNRLYWYRQTLGQGPEFLTYFQNEAQLEKSRLLSDRFSAERPKGSFSTLEIQRTEQGDSAMYLCASNLGGYNSPLHFGNGTRLTVT.

The chain is built from TRBV4-1 and TRBJ2-3; 10 bases line up with TRBD2. V shed 0 bases, J shed 14 bases, and the junction held 17 bases outside the gene matches. Germline V gene lookup returns CDR1 MGHRA and CDR2 YSYEKL. The CDR3 contains 17 residues. The CDR3 loop is CASSQDGGGGASGRLYF. The CDR3 DNA reads TGCGCCAGCAGCCAAGATGGGGGGGGTGGGGCTAGCGGGAGATTGTATTTT.

The chain is built from TRBV10-1 and TRBJ1-2; D unresolved. V dropped 6 bases and J dropped 4 bases, with 21 bases sitting between them. CDR3 length equals 16 residues. The germline V gene has CDR1 WNHNN and CDR2 SYGVQD (reference sequence). The CDR3 DNA reads TGCGCCAGCAGCCCGAACCCGGAGGACCGCATCTATGGCTACACCTTC. Residues: CASSPNPEDRIYGYTF.

The genes are TRBV10-2 and TRBJ2-3, with 8 bases aligning to TRBD2. Looked up from germline, CDR1 is WSHSY and CDR2 is SAAADI. With V trimmed by 0 bases and J by 3 bases, 5 bases remained unmatched. The CDR3 consists of 16 residues. The CDR3 DNA is TGCGCCAGCAGTGAGTCGGTAGCGGGAAGGACAGATACGCAGTATTTT. Its translation: CASSESVAGRTDTQYF.

The chain is built from TRBV11-3 and TRBJ1-1; D remains ambiguous. The CDR3 runs 14 residues. Trimming removed 0 bases at V and 0 bases at J, with 5 bases between. Germline V CDR1 and CDR2: SGHNT, YENEEA. CDR3 in DNA: TGTGCCAGCAGCTTAGAACCGGTGAACACTGAAGCTTTCTTT. This gives the protein CASSLEPVNTEAFF.

This chain joins TRBV15 and TRBJ2-1; a possible D gene is TRBD2 (5 bases). Germline V lookup: CDR1 LNHNV, CDR2 YYDKDF (reference sequence). This CDR3 comprises 15 residues. V lost 0 bases, J lost 8 bases, and 14 bases lay in between. This CDR3 reads CATSREGRGIDEQFF. In nucleotides, the CDR3 is TGTGCCACCAGCAGAGAGGGAAGAGGGATTGATGAGCAGTTCTTC.